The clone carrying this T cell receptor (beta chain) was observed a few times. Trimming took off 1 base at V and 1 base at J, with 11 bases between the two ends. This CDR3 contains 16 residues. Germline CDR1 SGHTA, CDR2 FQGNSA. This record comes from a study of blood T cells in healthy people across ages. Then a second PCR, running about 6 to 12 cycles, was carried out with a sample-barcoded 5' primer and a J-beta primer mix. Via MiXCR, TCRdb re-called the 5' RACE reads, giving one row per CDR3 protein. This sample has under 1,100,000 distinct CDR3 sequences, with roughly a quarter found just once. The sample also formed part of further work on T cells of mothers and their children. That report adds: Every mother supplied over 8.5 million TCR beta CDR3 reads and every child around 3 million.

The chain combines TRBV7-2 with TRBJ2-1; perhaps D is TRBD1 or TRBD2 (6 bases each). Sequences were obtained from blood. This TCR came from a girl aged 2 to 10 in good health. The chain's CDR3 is CASSLGGGQSYNEQFF. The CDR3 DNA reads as TGTGCCAGCAGCTTAGGGGGAGGACAGTCCTACAATGAGCAGTTCTTC. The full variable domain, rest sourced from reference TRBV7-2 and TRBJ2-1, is GAGVSQSPSNKVTEKGKDVELRCDPISGHTALYWYRQSLGQGLEFLIYFQGNSAPDKSGLPSDRFSAERTGGSVSTLTIQRTQQEDSAVYLCASSLGGGQSYNEQFFGPGTRLTVL.